This TCR beta chain was captured by sequencing in a study of CD8+ T cells in alopecia areata. As for the study in general: Female C3H/HeJ mice aged roughly 7-11 weeks were given skin from C3H/HeJ graft donors, 6-12 months old, that had spontaneous alopecia.

On this clone itself: Antigen unknown. These gene names are mouse names. The read is 4 residues too short to cover the CDR3 end, so that end is filled in from the germline J gene. The same CDR3 also results from other DNA sequences found in this sample.

Study observations and caveats: In scalp samples, resident alphabeta T cells of normal skin are also sequenced. Shared TCR sequences were less clear between patients than in mice, possibly partly from HLA diversity.

The CDR3 length is 11 residues. Looked up from germline, CDR1 is FNHDT and CDR2 is SITEND (reference sequence). V shed 7 bases and J shed 1 base, with 5 bases lying between them. It was with CD4, CD8alpha, NKG2D, NKG2ACE and other markers that pooled cutaneous lymph node cells were sorted. Reverse transcription of extracted RNA yielded cDNA, which provided the sequencing template. The repertoire was sequenced with immunoSEQ multiplex PCR; TCRdb's copy has only in-frame clones and lacks some. This repertoire holds around 300,000 clones, and none appear only once. This sequence joins TRBV19 and TRBJ1-1; D uncertain. Sequencing input: CD4+ T cells sorted from a lymph node. The TCR comes from a C3H/HeJ mouse with alopecia areata. This strain has MHC haplotype H2-k. The CDR3 DNA, read in part, is TGTGCCAGCTCGAGGAACACA. Translation: CASSRNT. The whole CDR3 protein is CASSRNTEVFF.